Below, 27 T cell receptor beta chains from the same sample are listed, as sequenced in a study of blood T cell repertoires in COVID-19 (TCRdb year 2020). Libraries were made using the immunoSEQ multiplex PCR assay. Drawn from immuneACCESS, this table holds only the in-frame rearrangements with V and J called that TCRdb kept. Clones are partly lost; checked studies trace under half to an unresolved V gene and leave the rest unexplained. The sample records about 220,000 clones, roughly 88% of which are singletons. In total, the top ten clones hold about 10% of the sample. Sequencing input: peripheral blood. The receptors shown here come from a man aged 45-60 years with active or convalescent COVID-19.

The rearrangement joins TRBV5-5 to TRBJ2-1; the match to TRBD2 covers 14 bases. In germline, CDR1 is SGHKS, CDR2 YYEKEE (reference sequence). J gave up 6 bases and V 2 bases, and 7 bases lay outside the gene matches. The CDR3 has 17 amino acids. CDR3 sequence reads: CASSFLTSGRALNEQFF. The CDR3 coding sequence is TGTGCCAGCAGCTTCCTGACTAGCGGGAGGGCCCTCAATGAGCAGTTCTTC.

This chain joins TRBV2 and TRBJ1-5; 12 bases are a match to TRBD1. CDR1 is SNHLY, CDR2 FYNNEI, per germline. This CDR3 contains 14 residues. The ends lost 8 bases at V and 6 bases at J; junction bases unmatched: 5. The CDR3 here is CASGGQGAGQPQHF. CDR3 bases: TGTGCCAGCGGGGGACAGGGGGCGGGTCAGCCCCAGCATTTT.

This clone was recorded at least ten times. CDR3 loop: CASSSTDSNTGELFF. Here the CDR3 DNA reads TGTGCCAGCAGCTCGACGGACTCAAACACCGGGGAGCTGTTTTTT. The chain combines TRBV5-5 with TRBJ2-2, with D maybe TRBD2 (5 bases). Trimming took 3 bases from V and 2 from J, leaving 11 bases between them. The CDR3 spans 15 residues. CDR1 is SGHKS, CDR2 YYEKEE, per germline (reference sequence). The variable domain in full, with the rest retrieved from reference TRBV5-5 and TRBJ2-2, is DAGVTQSPTHLIKTRGQQVTLRCSPISGHKSVSWYQQVLGQGPQFIFQYYEKEERGRGNFPDRFSARQFPNYSSELNVNALLLGDSALYLCASSSTDSNTGELFFGEGSRLTVL.

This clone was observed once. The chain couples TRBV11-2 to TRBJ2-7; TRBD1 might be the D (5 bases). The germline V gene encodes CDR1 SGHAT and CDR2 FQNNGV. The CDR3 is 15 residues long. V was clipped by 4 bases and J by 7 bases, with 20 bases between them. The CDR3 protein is CASSSPAQGSKEQYV. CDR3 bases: TGTGCCAGCAGCTCCCCAGCTCAGGGATCTAAAGAGCAGTACGTC.

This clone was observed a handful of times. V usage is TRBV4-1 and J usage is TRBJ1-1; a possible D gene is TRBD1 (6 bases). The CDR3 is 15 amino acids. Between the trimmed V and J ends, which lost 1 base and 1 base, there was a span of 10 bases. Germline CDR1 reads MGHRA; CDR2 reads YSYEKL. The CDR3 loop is CASSQGQAANTEAFF. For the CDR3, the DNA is TGCGCCAGCAGCCAAGGACAGGCGGCGAACACTGAAGCTTTCTTT.

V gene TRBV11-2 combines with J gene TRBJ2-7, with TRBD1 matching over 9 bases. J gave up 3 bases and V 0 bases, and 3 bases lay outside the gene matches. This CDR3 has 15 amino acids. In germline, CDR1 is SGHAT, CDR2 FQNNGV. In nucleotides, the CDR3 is TGTGCCAGCAGCTTAGAAGGGACAGGGTACTACGAGCAGTACGTC. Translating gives CASSLEGTGYYEQYV.

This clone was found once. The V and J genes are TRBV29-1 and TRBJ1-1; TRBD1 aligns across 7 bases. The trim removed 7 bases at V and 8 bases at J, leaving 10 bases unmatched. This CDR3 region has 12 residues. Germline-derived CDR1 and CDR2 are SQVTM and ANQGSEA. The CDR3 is CSGRTGGREAFF. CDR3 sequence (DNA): TGCAGCGGAAGGACAGGAGGAAGGGAAGCTTTCTTT.

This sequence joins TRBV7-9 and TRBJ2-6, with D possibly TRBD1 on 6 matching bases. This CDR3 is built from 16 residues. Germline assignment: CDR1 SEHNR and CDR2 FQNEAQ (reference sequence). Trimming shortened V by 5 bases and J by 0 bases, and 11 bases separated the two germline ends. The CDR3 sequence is CASSRTDYSGANVLTF. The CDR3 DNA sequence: TGTGCCAGCAGCCGGACAGACTACTCTGGGGCCAACGTCCTGACTTTC.

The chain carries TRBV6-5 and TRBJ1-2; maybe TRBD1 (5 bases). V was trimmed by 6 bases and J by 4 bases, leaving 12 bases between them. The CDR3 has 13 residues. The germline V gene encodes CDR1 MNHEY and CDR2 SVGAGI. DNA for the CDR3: TGTGCCAGCAGGGGAGGGGATAGCTATGGCTACACCTTC. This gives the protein CASRGGDSYGYTF.

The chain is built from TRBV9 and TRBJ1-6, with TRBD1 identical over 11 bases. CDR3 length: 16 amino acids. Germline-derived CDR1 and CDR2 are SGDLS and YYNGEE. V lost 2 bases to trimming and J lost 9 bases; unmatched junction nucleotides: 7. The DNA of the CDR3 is TGTGCCAGCAGCGTCGGGACAGGGGGAGTTAGTTCACCCCTCCACTTT. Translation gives CASSVGTGGVSSPLHF.

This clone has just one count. Here the CDR3 reads CASSSRSGLAIANEQFF. The CDR3 region has the DNA TGTGCCAGCAGCTCCAGGAGCGGACTAGCGATTGCTAATGAGCAGTTCTTC. This chain joins TRBV28 and TRBJ2-1; 9 bases fit TRBD2. CDR1 is MDHEN, CDR2 SYDVKM, per germline. This CDR3 comprises 17 residues. V shed 6 bases, J shed 7 bases, and the junction held 16 bases outside the gene matches.

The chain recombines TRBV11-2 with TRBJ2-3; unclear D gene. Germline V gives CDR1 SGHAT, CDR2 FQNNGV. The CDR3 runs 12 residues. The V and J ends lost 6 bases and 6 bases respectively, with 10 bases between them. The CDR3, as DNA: TGTGCCAGCAGTCTAAAGCTCGATACGCAGTATTTT. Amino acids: CASSLKLDTQYF.

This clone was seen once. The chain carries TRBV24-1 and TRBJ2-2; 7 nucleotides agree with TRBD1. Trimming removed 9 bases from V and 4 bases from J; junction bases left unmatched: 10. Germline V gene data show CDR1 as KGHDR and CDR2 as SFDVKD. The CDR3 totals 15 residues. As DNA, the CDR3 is TGTGCCACCCAGAGGGGGCAGGGGATCACCGGGGAGCTGTTTTTT. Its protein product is CATQRGQGITGELFF.

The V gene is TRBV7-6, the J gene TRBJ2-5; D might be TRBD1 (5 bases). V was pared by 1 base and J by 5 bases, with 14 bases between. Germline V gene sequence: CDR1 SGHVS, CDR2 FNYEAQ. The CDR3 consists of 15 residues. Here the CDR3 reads CASSLGGQGPETQYF. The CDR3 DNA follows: TGTGCCAGCAGCTTAGGGGGCCAGGGCCCCGAGACCCAGTACTTC.

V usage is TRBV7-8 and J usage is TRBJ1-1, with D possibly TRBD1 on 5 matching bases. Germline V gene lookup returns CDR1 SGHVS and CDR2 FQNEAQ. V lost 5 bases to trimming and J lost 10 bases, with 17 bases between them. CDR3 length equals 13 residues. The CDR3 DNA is TGTGCCAGCAGCCTCCAGGGTGGGATGGGAGCTTTCTTT. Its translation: CASSLQGGMGAFF.

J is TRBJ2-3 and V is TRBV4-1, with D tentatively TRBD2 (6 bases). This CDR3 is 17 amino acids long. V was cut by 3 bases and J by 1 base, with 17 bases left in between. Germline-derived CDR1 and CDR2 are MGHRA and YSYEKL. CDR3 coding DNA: TGCGCCAGCAGCCAGGCTTCTTCGGGACTTGGCACAGATACGCAGTATTTT. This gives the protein CASSQASSGLGTDTQYF.

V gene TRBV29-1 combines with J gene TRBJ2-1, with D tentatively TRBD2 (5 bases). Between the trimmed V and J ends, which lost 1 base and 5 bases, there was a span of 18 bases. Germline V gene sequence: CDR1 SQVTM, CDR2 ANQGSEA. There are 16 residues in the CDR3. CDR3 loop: CSVEGGDGLTHNEQFF. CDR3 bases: TGCAGCGTTGAAGGGGGAGATGGATTGACACACAATGAGCAGTTCTTC.

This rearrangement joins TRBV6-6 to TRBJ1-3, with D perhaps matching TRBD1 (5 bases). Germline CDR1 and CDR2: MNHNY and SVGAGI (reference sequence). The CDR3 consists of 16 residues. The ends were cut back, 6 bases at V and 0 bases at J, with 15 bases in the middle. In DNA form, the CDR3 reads TGTGCCAGCAGCCCTCCCAGGGACTTCTCTGGAAACACCATATATTTT. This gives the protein CASSPPRDFSGNTIYF.

The CDR3 DNA sequence: TGCGCCAGCAGCTTGGGGGCTCTCGGGATCGGGAATGAGCAGTTCTTC. It translates to CASSLGALGIGNEQFF. The V gene is TRBV5-1, the J gene TRBJ2-1; TRBD2 might be the D (5 bases). Trimming removed 0 bases at V and 7 bases at J, with 17 bases between. CDR1 and CDR2 from the germline V gene are SGHRS and YFSETQ. CDR3 length: 16 residues.

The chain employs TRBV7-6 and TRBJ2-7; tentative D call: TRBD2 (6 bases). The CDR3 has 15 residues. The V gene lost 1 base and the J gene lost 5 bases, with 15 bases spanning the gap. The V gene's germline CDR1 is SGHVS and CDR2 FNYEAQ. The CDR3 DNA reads TGTGCCAGCAGCTTAGTCGCGACGGGAGCGAACGAGCAGTACTTC. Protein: CASSLVATGANEQYF.

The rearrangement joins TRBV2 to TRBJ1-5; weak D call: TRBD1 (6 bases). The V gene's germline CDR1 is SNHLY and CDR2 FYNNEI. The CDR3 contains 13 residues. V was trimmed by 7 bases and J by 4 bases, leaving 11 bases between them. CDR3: CASKAGANQPQHF. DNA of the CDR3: TGTGCCAGCAAGGCAGGGGCGAATCAGCCCCAGCATTTT.

This chain's CDR3 is CASSPRDRNTIYF. The CDR3 DNA sequence: TGTGCCAGCAGCCCCAGGGATAGAAACACCATATATTTT. The chain recombines TRBV9 with TRBJ1-3, with D possibly being TRBD1 (5 bases). This CDR3 is built from 13 residues. The V and J ends lost 4 bases and 5 bases respectively, with 10 bases between them. Germline-derived CDR1 and CDR2 are SGDLS and YYNGEE.

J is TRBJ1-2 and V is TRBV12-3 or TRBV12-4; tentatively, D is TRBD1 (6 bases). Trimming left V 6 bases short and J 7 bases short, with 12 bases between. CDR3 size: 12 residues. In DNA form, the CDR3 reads TGTGCCAGCAGGGCAGGGGCCCTTGGCTACACCTTC. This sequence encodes CASRAGALGYTF.

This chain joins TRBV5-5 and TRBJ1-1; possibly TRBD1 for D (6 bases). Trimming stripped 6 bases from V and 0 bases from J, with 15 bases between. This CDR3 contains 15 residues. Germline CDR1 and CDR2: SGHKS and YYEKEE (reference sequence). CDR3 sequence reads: CASTIGGYMNTEAFF. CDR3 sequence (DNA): TGTGCCAGCACCATAGGGGGATACATGAACACTGAAGCTTTCTTT.

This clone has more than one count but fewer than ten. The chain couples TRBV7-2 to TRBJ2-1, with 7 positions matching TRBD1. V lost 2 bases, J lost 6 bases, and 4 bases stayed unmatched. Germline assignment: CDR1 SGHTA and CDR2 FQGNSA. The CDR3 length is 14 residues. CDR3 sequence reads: CASSLRQGSNEQFF. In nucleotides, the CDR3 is TGTGCCAGCAGCTTAAGACAGGGCTCCAATGAGCAGTTCTTC.

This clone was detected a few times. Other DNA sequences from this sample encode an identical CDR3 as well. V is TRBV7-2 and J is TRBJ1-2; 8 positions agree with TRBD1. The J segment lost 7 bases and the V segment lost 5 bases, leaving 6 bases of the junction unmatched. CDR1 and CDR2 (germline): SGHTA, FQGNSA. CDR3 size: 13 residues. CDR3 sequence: CASSTRQGSGYTF. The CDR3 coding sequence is TGTGCCAGCAGCACCCGACAGGGGAGTGGCTACACCTTC.

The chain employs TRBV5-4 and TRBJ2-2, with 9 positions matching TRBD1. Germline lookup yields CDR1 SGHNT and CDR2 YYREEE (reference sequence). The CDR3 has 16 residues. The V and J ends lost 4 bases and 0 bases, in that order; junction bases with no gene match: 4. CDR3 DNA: TGTGCCAGCAGCACAGGGACAGGGACGAACACCGGGGAGCTGTTTTTT. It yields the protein CASSTGTGTNTGELFF.